The 19 T cell receptor beta chains given below trace back to one sample, sequenced in a study of memory CD4+ T cells and cytomegalovirus serostatus. Clones were read by immunoSEQ multiplex PCR, and TCRdb kept only the in-frame ones, dropping some. Among around 76,000 clones listed, roughly three quarters were seen once. Single viable CD3+CD4+CD8-CD45RO+ cells were sorted as the memory CD4+ T cells. Material: memory CD4+ T cells from blood. These receptors were taken from an adult in good health and CMV-seropositive.

This clone has only a few counts. V is TRBV20-1 and J is TRBJ2-5; D unresolved. Germline lookup yields CDR1 DFQATT and CDR2 SNEGSKA (reference sequence). The V gene lost 5 bases and the J gene lost 1 base, with 5 bases spanning the gap. The CDR3 runs to 11 residues. CDR3 sequence reads: CSASLQETQYF. The CDR3 nucleotides are TGCAGTGCTTCCCTCCAAGAGACCCAGTACTTC.

The rearrangement joins TRBV6-4 to TRBJ2-7; D is uncertain. CDR1 MRHNA and CDR2 SNTAGT come from the germline V gene. The CDR3 consists of 12 residues. Trimming pared 4 bases from V and 5 bases from J, leaving 9 bases between. The CDR3 DNA reads TGTGCCAGCAGTGGTTTAGGCCACGAGCAGTACTTC. Residues: CASSGLGHEQYF.

The CDR3, as DNA: TGTGCCAGCAGCCGTAAGGGGGGGTACCAAGAGACCCAGTACTTC. It yields the protein CASSRKGGYQETQYF. The gene calls are TRBV27 and TRBJ2-5; D possibly corresponds to TRBD2 (7 bases). V was shortened by 6 bases and J by 0 bases, with 14 bases between the two germline ends. CDR3 length equals 15 residues. Germline-derived CDR1 and CDR2 are MNHEY and SMNVEV (reference sequence).

This clone was observed a handful of times. V and J are TRBV5-6 and TRBJ2-3; D uncertain. This CDR3 region has 19 residues. Germline-derived CDR1 and CDR2 are SGHDT and YYEEEE. V lost 1 base to trimming and J lost 0 bases, with 21 bases between them. For the CDR3, the DNA is TGTGCCAGCAGCTTGTCGGTTTTTAGGCGGACCCCTAGCACAGATACGCAGTATTTT. Amino acids: CASSLSVFRRTPSTDTQYF.

The sample holds one count of this clone. The CDR3 nucleotides read TGTGCCAGTCCTCAGGGGCCCTATACCCCTTCCGTTTATAGCACAGATACGCAGTATTTT. This codes for CASPQGPYTPSVYSTDTQYF. The chain couples TRBV5-8 to TRBJ2-3; possibly TRBD1 for D (6 bases). Trimming removed 8 bases from V and 0 bases from J, with 31 bases in between. The CDR3 has 20 residues. Germline V gene data show CDR1 as SGHTS and CDR2 as YDEGEE.

Written as DNA, the CDR3 is TGTGCCAGCAGCGTAGGGGGACAGGGAGCCGGGGAGCTGTTTTTT. Protein: CASSVGGQGAGELFF. The rearrangement uses TRBV9 and TRBJ2-2, with 9 nucleotides matching TRBD1. The length of the CDR3 is 15 residues. Trimming removed 0 bases from V and 6 bases from J; junction bases left unmatched: 3. CDR1 is SGDLS, CDR2 YYNGEE, per germline.

V and J are TRBV19 and TRBJ2-1; 9 positions match TRBD2. CDR3 length: 15 residues. Trimming took 5 bases from V and 6 from J; bases not matched to a gene: 8. Germline V gives CDR1 LNHDA, CDR2 SQIVND (reference sequence). CDR3 coding DNA: TGTGCCAGTAGTCTGATAGCGGGAGCGCGCAATGAGCAGTTCTTC. It is translated as CASSLIAGARNEQFF. The full variable domain, completed using reference TRBV19 and TRBJ2-1, is DGGITQSPKYLFRKEGQNVTLSCEQNLNHDAMYWYRQDPGQGLRLIYYSQIVNDFQKGDIAEGYSVSREKKESFPLTVTSAQKNPTAFYLCASSLIAGARNEQFFGPGTRLTVL.

The gene calls are TRBV25-1 and TRBJ1-2, with 8 bases that match TRBD1. There are 17 residues in the CDR3. Per germline, CDR1 MGHDK and CDR2 SYGVNS. The J segment lost 3 bases and the V segment lost 4 bases, leaving 13 bases of the junction unmatched. CDR3 bases: TGTGCCAGCAGTGGGGGGGTGGACAGGGCGATAGACTATGGCTACACCTTC. Amino acid sequence: CASSGGVDRAIDYGYTF.

DNA for the CDR3: TGTGCCAGCAGTGACGTGGACAGGGGAAACATTCAGTACTTC. Protein sequence: CASSDVDRGNIQYF. The genes are TRBV25-1 and TRBJ2-4, with TRBD1 matching over 9 bases. V was clipped by 3 bases and J by 6 bases; unmatched bases: 3. CDR3 length: 14 residues. Per germline, CDR1 MGHDK and CDR2 SYGVNS.

J is TRBJ1-3 and V is TRBV6-6, with TRBD1 as a possible D gene (5 bases). Trimming pared 4 bases from V and 1 base from J, leaving 11 bases between. Germline V gene data show CDR1 as MNHNY and CDR2 as SVGAGI (reference sequence). The CDR3 contains 15 residues. In DNA, the CDR3 is TGTGCCAGCAGTTCCTTCGGGACTTCTGGAAACACCATATATTTT. Its translation is CASSSFGTSGNTIYF.

The gene calls are TRBV5-1 and TRBJ2-7; 9 positions agree with TRBD2. This CDR3 has 15 residues. Germline V gene sequence: CDR1 SGHRS, CDR2 YFSETQ. Trimming cost V 4 bases and J 4 bases; bases outside gene matches: 9. The CDR3 loop is CASSGGASGEYEQYF. The CDR3 DNA follows: TGCGCCAGCAGCGGGGGGGCTAGCGGGGAGTACGAGCAGTACTTC.

The chain is built from TRBV6-5 and TRBJ2-1; 10 bases agree with TRBD2. With V trimmed by 5 bases and J by 4 bases, 2 bases remained unmatched. This CDR3 has 14 residues. The germline V gene encodes CDR1 MNHEY and CDR2 SVGAGI. The CDR3 protein is CASSRTSGYNEQFF. CDR3 bases: TGTGCCAGCAGTAGGACTAGCGGATACAATGAGCAGTTCTTC.

The sample holds a few counts of this clone. V usage is TRBV19 and J usage is TRBJ1-1; TRBD1 is a possible D gene (6 bases). This CDR3 spans 16 amino acids. CDR1 is LNHDA and CDR2 is SQIVND in the germline V gene (reference sequence). Trimming stripped 6 bases from V and 0 bases from J, with 17 bases between. The CDR3 loop is CASRAAEQGLNTEAFF. In DNA form, the CDR3 reads TGTGCCAGTAGGGCAGCGGAGCAGGGGCTGAACACTGAAGCTTTCTTT.

CDR3 nucleotide sequence: TGCGCCAGCAGCTTGGGAGGGCGCGTCAATCAGCCCCAGCATTTT. This sequence encodes CASSLGGRVNQPQHF. V usage is TRBV5-1 and J usage is TRBJ1-5; D is uncertain. V shed 0 bases and J shed 3 bases, with 10 bases lying between them. The germline gives CDR1 SGHRS, CDR2 YFSETQ. The CDR3 runs 15 residues. Complete variable domain (other parts from reference TRBV5-1 and TRBJ1-5): KAGVTQTPRYLIKTRGQQVTLSCSPISGHRSVSWYQQTPGQGLQFLFEYFSETQRNKGNFPGRFSGRQFSNSRSEMNVSTLELGDSALYLCASSLGGRVNQPQHFGDGTRLSIL.

This clone was observed a single time. The V call is TRBV13, the J call TRBJ1-5; TRBD1 might be the D (5 bases). The V gene lost 3 bases and the J gene lost 7 bases, with 22 bases spanning the gap. The CDR3 totals 17 residues. Germline assignment: CDR1 PRHDT and CDR2 FYEKMQ (reference sequence). The DNA of the CDR3 is TGTGCCAGCAGCTTTCGCCCAGCCCGGGACGTATTACAGCCCCAGCATTTT. Its translation: CASSFRPARDVLQPQHF.

V gene TRBV7-2 combines with J gene TRBJ1-2; no clear D. In germline, CDR1 is SGHTA, CDR2 FQGNSA. This CDR3 contains 16 residues. The ends were cut back, 1 base at V and 2 bases at J, with 14 bases in the middle. The CDR3 here is CASSLGSSARNYGYTF. The CDR3 DNA reads as TGTGCCAGCAGCTTAGGGTCCTCAGCACGAAACTATGGCTACACCTTC.

The CDR3 loop is CASSVSISYEQYF. CDR3 DNA: TGTGCCAGCAGCGTATCGATTTCCTACGAGCAGTACTTC. The chain combines TRBV14 with TRBJ2-7, with D unclear. This CDR3 contains 13 residues. Trimming removed 5 bases at V and 1 base at J, with 9 bases between. Germline V gene lookup returns CDR1 SGHDN and CDR2 FVKESK. Full variable domain (missing parts from reference TRBV14 and TRBJ2-7): EAGVTQFPSHSVIEKGQTVTLRCDPISGHDNLYWYRRVMGKEIKFLLHFVKESKQDESGMPNNRFLAERTGGTYSTLKVQPAELEDSGVYFCASSVSISYEQYFGPGTRLTVT.

The J gene is TRBJ2-1, the V gene TRBV5-4; 12 bases are a match to TRBD2. Per the germline V gene, CDR1 is SGHNT and CDR2 is YYREEE (reference sequence). Losses at the gene ends were 2 bases for V and 6 bases for J; bases not matched to a gene: 6. This CDR3 region has 16 residues. The CDR3, as DNA: TGTGCCAGCAGCTTCAAAGAGACTAGCGGGAGCAATGAGCAGTTCTTC. Translation: CASSFKETSGSNEQFF.

The chain has TRBV11-2 and TRBJ2-7; 8 bases are shared with TRBD2. Losses at the gene ends were 5 bases for V and 0 bases for J; bases not matched to a gene: 15. The CDR3 totals 18 residues. Germline V gene lookup returns CDR1 SGHAT and CDR2 FQNNGV. The CDR3, as DNA: TGTGCCAGCAGCATACAATTGAGCGGGGGCCGATTCTCCTACGAGCAGTACTTC. Residues: CASSIQLSGGRFSYEQYF. The full variable domain, in which reference TRBV11-2 and TRBJ2-7 provide the parts outside the CDR3, is EAGVAQSPRYKIIEKRQSVAFWCNPISGHATLYWYQQILGQGPKLLIQFQNNGVVDDSQLPKDRFSAERLKGVDSTLKIQPAKLEDSAVYLCASSIQLSGGRFSYEQYFGPGTRLTVT.